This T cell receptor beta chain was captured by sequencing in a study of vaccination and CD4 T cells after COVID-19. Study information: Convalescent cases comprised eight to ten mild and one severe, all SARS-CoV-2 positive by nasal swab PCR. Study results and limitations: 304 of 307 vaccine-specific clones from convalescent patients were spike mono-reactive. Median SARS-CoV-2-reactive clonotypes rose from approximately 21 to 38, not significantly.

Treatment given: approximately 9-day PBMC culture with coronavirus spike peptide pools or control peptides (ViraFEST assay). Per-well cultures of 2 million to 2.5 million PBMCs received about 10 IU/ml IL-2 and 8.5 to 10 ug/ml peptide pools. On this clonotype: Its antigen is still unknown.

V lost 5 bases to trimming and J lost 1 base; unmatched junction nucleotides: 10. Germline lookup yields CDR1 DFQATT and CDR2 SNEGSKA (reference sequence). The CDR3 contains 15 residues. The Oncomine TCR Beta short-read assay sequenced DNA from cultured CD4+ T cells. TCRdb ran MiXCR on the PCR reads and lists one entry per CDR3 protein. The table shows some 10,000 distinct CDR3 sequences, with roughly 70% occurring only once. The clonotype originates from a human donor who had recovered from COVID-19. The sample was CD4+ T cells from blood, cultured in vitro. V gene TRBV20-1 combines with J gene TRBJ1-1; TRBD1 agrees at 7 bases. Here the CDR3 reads CSAQNTQGGNTEAFF. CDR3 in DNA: TGCAGTGCTCAAAACACCCAGGGGGGGAACACTGAAGCTTTCTTT.